A selection of T cell receptor beta chains follows, all from one sample in a study of cytomegalovirus exposure and HLA in healthy donors. The data were produced by immunoSEQ multiplex PCR, yet TCRdb's version contains in-frame clones alone and is incomplete. The sample shows around 130,000 clones, around 75% of them seen only once. Sample: PBMCs. The receptors here all came from a young man in good health and CMV-seronegative. Each CDR3 is given with its conserved first and last residue. A D gene is named only where the DNA matches it firmly. Size is omitted from some rows. Given values are once, few, many or a class for expanded clones.

cdr3_length: 14; v_call: TRBV28; clone_size: .; d_call: .; j_call: TRBJ2-2; cdr3_aa: CASTPYQGIGELFF; cdr3_nt: TGTGCCAGCACCCCCTATCAGGGGATCGGGGAGCTGTTTTTT
cdr3_length: 13; v_call: TRBV18; clone_size: few; d_call: .; j_call: TRBJ1-3; cdr3_aa: CASSPGTGNTIYF; cdr3_nt: TGTGCCAGCTCACCCGGGACAGGAAACACCATATATTTT
cdr3_length: 15; v_call: TRBV5-1; clone_size: .; d_call: TRBD1; j_call: TRBJ2-1; cdr3_aa: CASSLGTGGMDEQFF; cdr3_nt: TGCGCCAGCAGCCTGGGGACAGGGGGAATGGATGAGCAGTTCTTC
cdr3_length: 15; v_call: TRBV4-3; clone_size: few; d_call: .; j_call: TRBJ2-7; cdr3_aa: CASSQELLVGGEQYF; cdr3_nt: TGCGCCAGCAGCCAAGAGCTCCTTGTCGGGGGCGAGCAGTACTTC
cdr3_length: 14; v_call: TRBV19; clone_size: .; d_call: TRBD1; j_call: TRBJ1-5; cdr3_aa: CASTRPGQGTPQHF; cdr3_nt: TGTGCCAGTACTCGACCGGGACAGGGGACGCCCCAGCATTTT
cdr3_length: 15; v_call: TRBV18; clone_size: few; d_call: .; j_call: TRBJ1-6; cdr3_aa: CASSPSVWEDSPLHF; cdr3_nt: TGTGCCAGCTCACCAAGTGTGTGGGAGGATTCACCCCTCCACTTT
cdr3_length: 14; v_call: TRBV9; clone_size: .; d_call: .; j_call: TRBJ2-3; cdr3_aa: CASSVNSDTDTQYF; cdr3_nt: TGTGCCAGCAGCGTTAACAGTGACACAGATACGCAGTATTTT
cdr3_length: 14; v_call: TRBV19; clone_size: .; d_call: .; j_call: TRBJ1-4; cdr3_aa: CASSIDLEEEKLFF; cdr3_nt: TGTGCCAGTAGTATAGATCTTGAGGAGGAAAAACTGTTTTTT
cdr3_length: 16; v_call: TRBV7-9; clone_size: .; d_call: .; j_call: TRBJ1-3; cdr3_aa: CASSLEQTSSGNTIYF; cdr3_nt: TGTGCCAGCAGCTTAGAACAGACAAGCTCTGGAAACACCATATATTTT
cdr3_length: 18; v_call: TRBV4-1; clone_size: .; d_call: TRBD2; j_call: TRBJ2-1; cdr3_aa: CASSQAYAGLPSYNEQFF; cdr3_nt: TGCGCCAGCAGCCAAGCTTATGCGGGACTACCTTCCTACAATGAGCAGTTCTTC
cdr3_length: 15; v_call: TRBV21-1; clone_size: .; d_call: .; j_call: TRBJ1-1; cdr3_aa: CASNLPGQLCTEAFF; cdr3_nt: TGTGCCAGCAACTTACCGGGACAGCTTTGCACTGAAGCTTTCTTT
cdr3_length: 15; v_call: TRBV2; clone_size: .; d_call: .; j_call: TRBJ2-6; cdr3_aa: CASSEHRAGANVLTF; cdr3_nt: TGTGCCAGCAGCGAACACAGGGCTGGGGCCAACGTCCTGACTTTC